This passage covers 4 T cell receptor beta chains from one sample sequenced in a study of patients and donors after allogeneic stem cell transplantation. TCRdb used MiXCR to reprocess the RT-PCR reads, holding one entry per CDR3 protein. The data contain about a million distinct CDR3 sequences, roughly 17% of them singletons. The sequencing sample was made of blood, either unsorted or a sorted T cell fraction (not recorded which). These receptors were collected from a human donor who was either an allogeneic HSCT recipient or a stem cell or donor lymphocyte infusion donor (not recorded which). It is not recorded whose cells these are; they may come from a transplant donor.

Only a few counts were recorded for this clonotype. This rearrangement joins TRBV6-1 to TRBJ2-7; 7 nucleotides agree with TRBD2. The V gene's germline CDR1 is MNHNS and CDR2 SASEGT. The CDR3 is 15 residues long. V lost 5 bases, J lost 5 bases, and 12 bases stayed unmatched. The CDR3 is CASSPFGRVKDEQYF. CDR3 nucleotide sequence: TGTGCCAGCAGTCCCTTTGGGAGGGTAAAGGACGAGCAGTACTTC.

This clonotype was picked up a small number of times. V is TRBV27 and J is TRBJ1-6, with D possibly TRBD1 on 5 matching bases. The V end was cut by 4 bases, the J end by 1 base, with 8 bases between. Germline CDR1 is MNHEY and CDR2 is SMNVEV (reference sequence). This CDR3 comprises 15 residues. CDR3 nucleotide sequence: TGTGCCAGCAGTTGGGAGGGGTCCTATAATTCACCCCTCCACTTT. Protein product: CASSWEGSYNSPLHF.

This clonotype was found a few times. The chain joins TRBV25-1 to TRBJ1-1, with D tentatively TRBD1 (5 bases). Per germline, CDR1 MGHDK and CDR2 SYGVNS. V was trimmed by 3 bases and J by 3 bases, leaving 11 bases between them. This CDR3 region has 14 residues. The CDR3 sequence is CASSDLGGYTEAFF. The CDR3 bases are TGTGCCAGCAGTGACCTCGGGGGTTACACTGAAGCTTTCTTT.

There are a few counts of this clonotype. V is TRBV20-1 and J is TRBJ2-1; D gene unclear. Trimming removed 5 bases at V and 4 bases at J, with 21 bases between. CDR1 DFQATT and CDR2 SNEGSKA come from the germline V gene (reference sequence). The CDR3 has 16 amino acids. The CDR3 nucleotides are TGCAGTGCTCAAGACTCGAACCTAAATATTTACAATGAGCAGTTCTTC. Its protein product is CSAQDSNLNIYNEQFF.